The TCR beta chain under discussion was sequenced for a study of blood T cell repertoires in COVID-19. This CDR3 spans 15 amino acids. Germline V gene sequence: CDR1 MNHEY, CDR2 SVGAGI. The V end was cut by 6 bases, the J end by 0 bases, with 14 bases between. As handled by the study authors: Quantification of nucleated cells was approximated via reference gene primer amplification. Generated by immunoSEQ multiplex PCR, the TCRdb table keeps only in-frame clones and is missing some. V, J and clone size were drawn from that table, and D and trimming were deduced from the DNA. The data contain more than 80,000 clones, 80% to 85% of them seen just once; the ten biggest clones take up 30% to 35%.

The sequenced sample consisted of peripheral blood. This TCR was sampled from a woman older than 75 with active or convalescent COVID-19. The J gene is TRBJ2-5, the V gene TRBV6-5, with a tentative D call TRBD1 (5 bases). This CDR3 reads CASRNIGADQETQYF. In DNA, the CDR3 is TGTGCCAGCAGAAATATTGGGGCAGACCAAGAGACCCAGTACTTC.